This T cell receptor beta chain was identified during a study of cytomegalovirus exposure and HLA in healthy donors (TCRdb year 2017). Some background on the complete study: An earlier analysis of roughly 630 of the donors reported roughly 300 Gb of sequence data and 117 million unique TCR beta sequences from around 200 million T cells. To study patterns of TCR occurrence, a later analysis re-analyzed previously published TCR beta repertoires from around 660 donors and added high-resolution HLA genotyping. Along with the approximately 670-subject first cohort, a separate validation cohort of more than 90 different subjects was used. Because of strong linkage in the cohort, roughly five DR-DQ haplotypes were treated as single units for association and clustering. The study combined high-throughput TCR immunosequencing, statistical association of individual TCRs with disease status, and machine learning to predict cytomegalovirus infection status. Typing coverage differed by locus: A, B, C, DRB1 and DQB1 were typed in roughly 620-630 donors, DQA1 in approximately 520, DPA1 in around 610, and DPB1 in just under 480. Donor age, sex, ethnicity and CMV serostatus were compiled alongside the repertoire data. HLA typing included class I and class II loci at four-digit resolution. A later genetic analysis took genome-wide SNP genotypes for about 65% of the 666 donors and used that subset as a discovery cohort. The study aimed to test whether signatures of past pathogen exposure could be identified by cataloging public T cell receptors. All discovery cohort repertoires had been generated using a single sequencing platform. The later analysis used no new phenotypic data to find candidate immune exposures, relying instead on TCR beta sequences and their occurrence across donors. The T cell repertoires of some 700 subjects were profiled by immunosequencing and related to cytomegalovirus serostatus. Of the roughly 390 genotyped donors, about 80% fell in the genetic ancestry cluster associated with self-reported Caucasian donors. An early release covering over 500 HLA-typed donors comprised roughly 300 gigabases of sequencing data and tens of millions of unique TCR sequences. Across some 400 genotyped donors of the cohort, an average of approximately 220,000 unique TCR beta nucleotide sequences per donor were sequenced, and 15% to 20% of those sequences were non-productive. An earlier analysis of 587 of the donors used high-throughput TCR beta sequencing to judge whether each TCR beta V gene segment behaved as functional or pseudogenic.

Study-level results and caveats: When HLA alleles, especially DR and DQ, strongly co-occurred, attributing TCR associations to individual alleles was difficult. A few of the identified cytomegalovirus-associated TCR beta chains were confirmed in vitro to be specific for cytomegalovirus antigens. Compared with the roughly 670-donor mean, donors in an Asian-associated ancestry cluster had fewer N-insertions in productive TCRs, according to a later genetic analysis. A further reported finding was that TCR beta sequences accurately predicted the HLA-A and HLA-B alleles for most subjects in the first cohort. Linkage disequilibrium might explain the correlated functional status among segregating V segments, but an unknown experimental factor could not be ruled out. In this cohort, only TCR beta chains were sequenced, and detectable features were limited by the absence of alpha or paired-chain data. It was suggested by the authors that the approach could potentially be generalized to other disease states and immunological phenotypes. In a later analysis, TCR association rates were found to vary across HLA loci, with the most associated TCRs seen for DRB1 alleles and the fewest for HLA-C alleles. In a later analysis, some 18,000 TCR beta sequences were associated with specific HLA alleles at a false discovery rate of 0.05. Broadly in line with IMGT annotations, most TCR beta V segments showed up in productive rearrangements about 90% or about 30% of the time in an earlier analysis of 587 of the donors. In a later analysis, most CMV-associated TCR beta chains were found to appear HLA-restricted, with HLA associations seemingly driven largely by CMV exposure. Some IMGT-functional V segments, including TRBV6-2 and TRBV6-3, could not be distinguished by the 87-base-pair reads and were therefore excluded. A later analysis reported that several top co-occurrence clusters appeared linked to parvovirus B19, influenza, CMV and Epstein-Barr virus. In a later analysis, HLA-associated TCR beta chains were found to be more clonally expanded and to have lower generation probabilities than equally common non-associated chains. Most TCR sequences were observed very rarely across donors, whereas some public TCRs were present in many individuals. Seventeen rarely observed V segments, including chromosome 9 orphons, were excluded from the earlier analysis of about 610 of the donors because counts were too low. Roughly uniform sequencing depth across donors was assumed in presence/absence analyses, although this assumption may not hold. The study listed approximately 150 TCR beta chains as associated with cytomegalovirus. The classifier was reported to diagnose cytomegalovirus status with high specificity and sensitivity in both the original and validation cohorts. CMV serostatus was the only immune exposure information available for the cohort. An association between a missense DCLRE1C variant and V-gene and J-gene trimming of TCR beta chains was found in a later genetic analysis and replicated in an independent cohort. The sequencing pipeline was judged likely to have produced a cluster of highly shared sequence variants as a technical artifact. Because HLA typing was unavailable for some donors at each locus, only the typed subset was used in association tests.

Library prep was done by the immunoSEQ multiplex PCR assay. For the multiplex PCR, a mixture combining 60 forward primers for TCR Vbeta segments and 13 reverse primers for TCR Jbeta segments was used. The CDR3 region of rearranged TCR beta genes was amplified from genomic DNA by a multiplex PCR assay. The amplified TCR beta libraries were sequenced on the Illumina HiSeq System as 87-base-pair reads. The study's own analysis went as follows. Across the 670 or so repertoires, a later analysis counted roughly 77 million unique TCR beta chains, some 11 million of which were shared by at least two donors. A nearest-neighbor algorithm error-corrected the raw reads and collapsed the reads into unique sequences, merging closely related sequences to remove PCR and sequencing errors. Alignment of CDR3 sequences to IMGT reference sequences was used to assign V, D and J gene segments. Each retained sequence needed at least a six-nucleotide match to both a V gene segment and a J gene segment. A rearrangement counted as productive if the CDR3 had no stop codons and remained in frame with V and J, and every other rearrangement counted as non-productive. Following IMGT convention, CDR3 was defined as the stretch from the second conserved V-encoded cysteine to the conserved J-encoded phenylalanine. Sequences without an unambiguous match to a single V gene segment were excluded from the earlier analysis of approximately 560 of the donors. An earlier analysis of some 610 of the donors called V segments functional above 56.7% productive rearrangements and segregating when the between-donor standard deviation exceeded 5%. A statistical classification framework was developed to diagnose cytomegalovirus status using the catalog of TCR beta chain sequences. A later analysis assigned V and J genes by comparing TCR nucleotide sequences with IMGT/GENE-DB human TR gene sequences. The TCRdist pipeline was used in a later analysis to assign CDR3 sequences and most-parsimonious VDJ recombination scenarios. In a later analysis, each TCR beta chain was defined by its CDR3 amino acid sequence together with its V-gene family, and reads lacking a unique V-gene family were excluded. To address suspected cross-contamination and a sequencing artifact, a later analysis removed under 600 highly shared, low-generation-probability nucleotide sequences. For each public chain, a later analysis derived a clonal expansion index from normalized ranks of inferred template counts within each repertoire. In a later analysis, generation probabilities were computed with a VDJ recombination model fitted to out-of-frame rearrangements, and the resulting probabilities were checked against IGoR. A later analysis scored TCR-TCR, TCR-HLA and TCR-CMV co-occurrence with hypergeometric tests, applying a repertoire-size bias correction to TCR pairs. In a later analysis, false discovery rates were estimated by permuting HLA or CMV assignments 20 times. A later analysis grouped co-occurring TCRs with DBSCAN, adding TCRdist sequence similarity when clustering within HLA-allele-positive subsets. Co-occurrence clustering excluded repertoires with fewer than 30,000 or more than 120,000 public chains, plus five with anomalous nucleotide sharing. This is the immuneACCESS table as TCRdb keeps it, with only in-frame sequences that have V and J called. A part of the clones is gone; compared with another copy, unresolved V genes explain less than half, and the rest is unexplained. D and trimming come from the DNA, and the V and J calls and clone size come from that table. This sample gives around 77,000 clones in total; 75% to 80% of them show up just once. About 3.5% of the sample is in the top ten clones.

In the case of this clone: Its antigen is currently not known. No base qualities exist here, and no much larger clone lies one base off it.

CDR1 and CDR2, looked up from the germline V gene, are SGHAT and FQNNGV. V loses 3 bases of germline sequence and J loses 0 bases, and the interval between the two ends is 15 bases. The CDR3 holds 17 amino acids from the cysteine to the phenylalanine. Of the read, only the CDR3 DNA is kept; its 51 bases are in frame from base 1. The cohort was made up of 666 healthy bone marrow donors. At the time of sampling, every cohort member was nominally healthy, though immune exposures that went unrecorded were likely present. The donor was CMV seronegative and belonged to the group of 350 to 400 seronegative cohort members. Every donor gave a peripheral blood sample, and the peripheral blood mononuclear cells from that sample were used for TCR beta sequencing. Genomic DNA extraction from the blood cell samples was performed with the Qiagen DNeasy Blood Extraction Kit.

The sequence was collected from a man aged 40-49 years in good health and CMV-seronegative. The rearrangement combines TRBV11-2 with TRBJ1-3, with no confidently assigned D gene. The source material was PBMCs. The DNA sequence follows: TGTGCCAGCAGCTTCCGGGAGGCGCGGAGCTCTGGAAACACCATATATTTT. It codes for CASSFREARSSGNTIYF. Extended through the reference TRBV11-2 and TRBJ1-3 proteins, this CDR3 yields the full variable domain: EAGVAQSPRYKIIEKRQSVAFWCNPISGHATLYWYQQILGQGPKLLIQFQNNGVVDDSQLPKDRFSAERLKGVDSTLKIQPAKLEDSAVYLCASSFREARSSGNTIYFGEGSWLTVV.